This TCR beta chain came from a study of blood T cell repertoires in COVID-19. Across the study: PBMCs, B-cell-depleted T cells, or T cells were the source of the cDNA or gDNA that made up the material.

In the study's own analysis: Reference gene primer amplification yielded estimated nucleated cell counts. Clones were read by immunoSEQ multiplex PCR, and TCRdb kept only the in-frame ones, dropping some. Clone size and the V and J calls come from that table; the DNA yielded D and trimming. The sample includes 250,000 to 350,000 clones, approximately 84% of them seen just once. V gave up 7 bases and J gave up 0 bases, with 13 bases separating them. The CDR3 extends over 14 amino acids. In germline, CDR1 is LGHDT, CDR2 YNNKEL (reference sequence). Living in 24 US areas, the participants were between about 18 and 100 years of age. The study assigned cohorts using participant-reported clinical history.

The sequencing input was PBMCs or T cells enriched from blood (not recorded which). This chain links TRBV3-1 (or the pseudogene TRBV3-2) with TRBJ2-7; a weak D match, TRBD2 (6 bases). The TCR was taken from a woman between 18 and 29 years old who had recovered from COVID-19. CDR3 amino acids: CASTLTEGSYEQYF. The DNA of the CDR3 is TGTGCCAGCACCCTAACGGAGGGCTCCTACGAGCAGTACTTC.